This T cell receptor (beta chain) was observed in a study of CD8 T cells in Susac syndrome. Findings and limits, study-wide: The relatively small number of individuals in the TCR sequencing and HLA analysis was acknowledged by the study.

TEMRA cells were FACS-enriched and CD8+ and CD4+ T cells negatively isolated. An input of about 0.5 to 1 ug of RNA was subjected to reverse transcription using random hexamers. TCRdb itself ran the immunoSEQ multiplex PCR reads through MiXCR, one entry per CDR3 protein. The table includes some 57,000 distinct CDR3 sequences, approximately 92% detected once. A remark on this clonotype: Its antigen is still unknown.

The CDR3 totals 13 residues. Germline-derived CDR1 and CDR2 are SGHDT and YYEEEE. The V end was cut by 4 bases, the J end by 0 bases, with 8 bases between. V is TRBV5-6 and J is TRBJ2-7; no definite D call. Input material: CD8+ T cells from PBMCs. The source is a human donor in good health. DNA for the CDR3: TGTGCCAGCAGCCCCACCAACTCCTACGAGCAGTACTTC. It yields the protein CASSPTNSYEQYF.